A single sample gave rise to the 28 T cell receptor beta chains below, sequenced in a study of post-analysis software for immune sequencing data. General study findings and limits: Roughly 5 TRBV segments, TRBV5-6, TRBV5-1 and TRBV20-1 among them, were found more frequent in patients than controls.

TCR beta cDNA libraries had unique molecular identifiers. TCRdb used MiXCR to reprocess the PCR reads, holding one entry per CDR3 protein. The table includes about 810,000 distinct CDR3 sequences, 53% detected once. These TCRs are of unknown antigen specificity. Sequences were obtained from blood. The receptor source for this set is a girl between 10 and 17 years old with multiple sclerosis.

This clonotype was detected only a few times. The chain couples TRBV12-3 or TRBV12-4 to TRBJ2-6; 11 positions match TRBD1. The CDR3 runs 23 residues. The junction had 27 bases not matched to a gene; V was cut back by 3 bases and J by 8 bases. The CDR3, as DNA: TGTGCCAGCAGTTTGCAGGGCCACAGTCTTGTCGGACAGGGGGCGCGGGACCCCAACGTCCTGACTTTC. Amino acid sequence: CASSLQGHSLVGQGARDPNVLTF.

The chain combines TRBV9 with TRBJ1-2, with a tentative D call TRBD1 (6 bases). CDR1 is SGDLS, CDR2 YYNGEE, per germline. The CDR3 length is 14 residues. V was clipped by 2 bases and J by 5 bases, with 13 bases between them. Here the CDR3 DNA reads TGTGCCAGCAGCGTCCCCGGTACAGGGTATGGCTACACCTTC. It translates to CASSVPGTGYGYTF.

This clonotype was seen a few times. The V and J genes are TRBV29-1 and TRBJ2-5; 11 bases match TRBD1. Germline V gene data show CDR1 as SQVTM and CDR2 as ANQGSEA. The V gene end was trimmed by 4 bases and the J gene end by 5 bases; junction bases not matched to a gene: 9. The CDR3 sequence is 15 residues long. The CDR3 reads CSVAHGQGASETQYF. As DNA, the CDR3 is TGCAGCGTTGCCCACGGACAGGGGGCTTCGGAGACCCAGTACTTC.

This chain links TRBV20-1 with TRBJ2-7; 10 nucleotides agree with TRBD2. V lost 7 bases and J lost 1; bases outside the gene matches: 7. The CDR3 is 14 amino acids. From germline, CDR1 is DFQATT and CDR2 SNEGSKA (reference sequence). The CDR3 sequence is CSGRGLAESYEQYF. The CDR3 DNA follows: TGCAGTGGGAGAGGACTAGCGGAATCCTACGAGCAGTACTTC.

The CDR3 spells CSAYEREKLTDTQYF. DNA for the CDR3: TGCAGTGCTTACGAGCGGGAGAAGCTCACAGATACGCAGTATTTT. The chain joins TRBV20-1 to TRBJ2-3; 8 bases match TRBD2. The V gene end was trimmed by 5 bases and the J gene end by 2 bases; junction bases not matched to a gene: 9. The CDR3 totals 15 residues. Germline loops: CDR1 DFQATT, CDR2 SNEGSKA (reference sequence).

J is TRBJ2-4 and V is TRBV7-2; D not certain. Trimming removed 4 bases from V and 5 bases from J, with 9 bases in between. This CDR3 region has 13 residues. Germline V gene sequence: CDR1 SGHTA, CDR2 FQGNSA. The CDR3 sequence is CASSYKGQNIQYF. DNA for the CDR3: TGTGCCAGCAGCTATAAGGGTCAAAACATTCAGTACTTC.

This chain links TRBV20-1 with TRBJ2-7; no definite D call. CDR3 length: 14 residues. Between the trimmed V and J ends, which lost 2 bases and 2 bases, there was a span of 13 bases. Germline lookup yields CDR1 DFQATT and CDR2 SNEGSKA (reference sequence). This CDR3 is CSARPVAYAYEQYF. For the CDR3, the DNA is TGCAGTGCTAGACCAGTTGCATATGCCTACGAGCAGTACTTC.

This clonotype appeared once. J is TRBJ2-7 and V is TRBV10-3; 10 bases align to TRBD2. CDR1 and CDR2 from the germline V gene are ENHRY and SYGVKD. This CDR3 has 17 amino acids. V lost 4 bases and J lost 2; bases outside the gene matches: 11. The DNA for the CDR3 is TGTGCCATCAGTGGTACCGGACTAGCGGAAAACCCCTACGAGCAGTACTTC. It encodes CAISGTGLAENPYEQYF.

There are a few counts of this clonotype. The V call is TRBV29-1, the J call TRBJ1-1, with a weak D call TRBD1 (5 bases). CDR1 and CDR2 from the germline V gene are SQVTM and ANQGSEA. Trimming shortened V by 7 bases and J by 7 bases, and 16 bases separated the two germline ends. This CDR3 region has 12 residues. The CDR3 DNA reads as TGCAGCGCCCAGGCAGGGTATGGTGAAGCTTTCTTT. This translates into CSAQAGYGEAFF. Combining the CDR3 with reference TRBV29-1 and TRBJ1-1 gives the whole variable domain SAVISQKPSRDICQRGTSLTIQCQVDSQVTMMFWYRQQPGQSLTLIATANQGSEATYESGFVIDKFPISRPNLTFSTLTVSNMSPEDSSIYLCSAQAGYGEAFFGQGTRLTVV.

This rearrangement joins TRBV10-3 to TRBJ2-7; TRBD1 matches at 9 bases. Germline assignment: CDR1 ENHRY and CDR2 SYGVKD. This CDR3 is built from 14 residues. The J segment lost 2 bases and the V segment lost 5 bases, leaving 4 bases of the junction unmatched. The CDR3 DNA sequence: TGTGCCATCAGTACAGGGGACAGGGCCTACGAGCAGTACTTC. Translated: CAISTGDRAYEQYF.

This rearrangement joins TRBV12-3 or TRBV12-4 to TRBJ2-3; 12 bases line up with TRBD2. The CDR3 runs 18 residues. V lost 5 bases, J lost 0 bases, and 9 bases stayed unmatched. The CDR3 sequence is CASSLKGLAGLSTDTQYF. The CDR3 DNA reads TGTGCCAGCAGTCTTAAAGGACTAGCGGGGTTAAGCACAGATACGCAGTATTTT.

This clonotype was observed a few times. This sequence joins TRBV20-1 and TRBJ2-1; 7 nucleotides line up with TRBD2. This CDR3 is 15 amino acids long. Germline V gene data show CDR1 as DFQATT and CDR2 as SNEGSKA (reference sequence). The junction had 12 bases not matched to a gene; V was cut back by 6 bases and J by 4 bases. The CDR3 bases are TGCAGTGCCAACCCCCGGGAGGTACCGTACAATGAGCAGTTCTTC. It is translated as CSANPREVPYNEQFF.

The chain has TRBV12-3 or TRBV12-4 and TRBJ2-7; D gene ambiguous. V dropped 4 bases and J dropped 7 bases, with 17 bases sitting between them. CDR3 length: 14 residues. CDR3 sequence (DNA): TGTGCCAGCAGTTCCTCTAACACCTACAATGAGCAGTACTTC. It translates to CASSSSNTYNEQYF.

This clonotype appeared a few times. In nucleotides, the CDR3 is TGTGCCAGCAGCCACGACGGACGGGTGAACACTGAAGCTTTCTTT. Translating it yields CASSHDGRVNTEAFF. V usage is TRBV3-1 and J usage is TRBJ1-1; D call uncertain. The V and J ends lost 3 bases and 0 bases respectively, with 11 bases between them. Germline assignment: CDR1 LGHDT and CDR2 YNNKEL (reference sequence). The length of the CDR3 is 15 residues.

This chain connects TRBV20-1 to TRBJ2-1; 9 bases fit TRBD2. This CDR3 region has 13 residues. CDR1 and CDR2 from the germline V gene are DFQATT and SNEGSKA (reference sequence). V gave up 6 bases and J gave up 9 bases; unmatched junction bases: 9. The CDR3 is CSAQSSGTGEQFF. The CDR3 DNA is TGCAGTGCCCAATCTAGCGGGACCGGTGAGCAGTTCTTC.

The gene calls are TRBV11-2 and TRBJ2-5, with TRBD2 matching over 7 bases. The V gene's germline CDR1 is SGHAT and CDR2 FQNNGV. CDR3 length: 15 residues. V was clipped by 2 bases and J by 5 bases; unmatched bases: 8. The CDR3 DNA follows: TGTGCCAGCAGCTTATCCGGCGCGGGAGTTGAGACCCAGTACTTC. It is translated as CASSLSGAGVETQYF.

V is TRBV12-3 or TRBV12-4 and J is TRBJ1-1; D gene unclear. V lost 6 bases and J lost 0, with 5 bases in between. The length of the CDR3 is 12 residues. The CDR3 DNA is TGTGCCAGCAGCTTCCTGAACACTGAAGCTTTCTTT. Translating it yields CASSFLNTEAFF.

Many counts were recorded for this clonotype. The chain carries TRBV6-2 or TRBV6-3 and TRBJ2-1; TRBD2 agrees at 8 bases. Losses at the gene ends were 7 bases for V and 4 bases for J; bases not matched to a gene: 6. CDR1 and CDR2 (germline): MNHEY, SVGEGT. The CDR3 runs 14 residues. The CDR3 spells CASTLGREYNEQFF. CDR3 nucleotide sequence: TGTGCCAGCACCCTCGGGAGGGAATACAATGAGCAGTTCTTC.

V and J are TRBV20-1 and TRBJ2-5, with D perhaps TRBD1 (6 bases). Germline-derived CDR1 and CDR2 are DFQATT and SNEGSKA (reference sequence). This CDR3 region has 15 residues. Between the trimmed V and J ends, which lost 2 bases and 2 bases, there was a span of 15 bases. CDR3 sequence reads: CSARPGQKKQETQYF. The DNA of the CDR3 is TGCAGTGCTAGACCTGGACAGAAGAAACAAGAGACCCAGTACTTC.

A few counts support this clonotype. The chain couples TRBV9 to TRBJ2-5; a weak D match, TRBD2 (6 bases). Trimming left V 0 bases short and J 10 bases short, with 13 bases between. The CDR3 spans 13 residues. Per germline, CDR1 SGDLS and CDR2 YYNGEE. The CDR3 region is CASSVVGGSYQYF. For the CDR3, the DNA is TGTGCCAGCAGCGTAGTCGGGGGTAGTTACCAGTACTTC.

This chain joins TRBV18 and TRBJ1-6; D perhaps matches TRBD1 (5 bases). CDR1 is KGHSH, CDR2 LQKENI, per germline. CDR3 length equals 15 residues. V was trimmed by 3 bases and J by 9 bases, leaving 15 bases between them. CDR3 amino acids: CASSPTVGASSPLHF. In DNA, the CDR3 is TGTGCCAGCTCACCCACGGTAGGGGCAAGTTCACCCCTCCACTTT.

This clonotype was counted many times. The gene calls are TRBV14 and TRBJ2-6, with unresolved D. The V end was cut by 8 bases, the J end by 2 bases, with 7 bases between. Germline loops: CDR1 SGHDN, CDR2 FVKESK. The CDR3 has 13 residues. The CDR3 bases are TGTGCCAGCGCGCCTGCTGGGGCCAACGTCCTGACTTTC. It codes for CASAPAGANVLTF.

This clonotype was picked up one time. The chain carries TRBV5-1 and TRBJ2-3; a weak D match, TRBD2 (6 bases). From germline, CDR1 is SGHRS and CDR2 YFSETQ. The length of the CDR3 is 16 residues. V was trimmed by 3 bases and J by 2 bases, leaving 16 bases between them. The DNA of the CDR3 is TGCGCCAGCAGCTCTGCCGGGACTCCAAACACAGATACGCAGTATTTT. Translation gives CASSSAGTPNTDTQYF.

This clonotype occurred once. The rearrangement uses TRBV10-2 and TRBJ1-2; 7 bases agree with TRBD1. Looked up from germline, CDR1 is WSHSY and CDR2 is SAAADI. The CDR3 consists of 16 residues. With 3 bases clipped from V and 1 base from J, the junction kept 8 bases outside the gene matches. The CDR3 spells CASSEGDSRLNYGYTF. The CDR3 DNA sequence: TGCGCCAGCAGTGAAGGGGACAGCCGACTTAACTATGGCTACACCTTC.

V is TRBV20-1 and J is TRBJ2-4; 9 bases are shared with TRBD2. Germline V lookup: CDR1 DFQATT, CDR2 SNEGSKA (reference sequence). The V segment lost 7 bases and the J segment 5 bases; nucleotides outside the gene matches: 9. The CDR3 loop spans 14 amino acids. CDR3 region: CSGTVAGVQNIQYF. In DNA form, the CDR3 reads TGCAGTGGGACCGTAGCGGGGGTACAAAACATTCAGTACTTC.

The CDR3, as DNA: TGTGCCAGCAGCTCCGGGACAGCGCTCTATGGCTACACCTTC. This codes for CASSSGTALYGYTF. V and J are TRBV12-3 or TRBV12-4 and TRBJ1-2; TRBD1 aligns across 7 bases. J lost 4 bases, V lost 6 bases, and 8 bases had no gene match. This CDR3 is built from 14 residues.

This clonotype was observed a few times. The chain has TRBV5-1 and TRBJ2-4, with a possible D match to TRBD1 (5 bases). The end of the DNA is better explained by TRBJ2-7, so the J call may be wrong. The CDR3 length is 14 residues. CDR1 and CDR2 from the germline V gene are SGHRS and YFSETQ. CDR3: CASSLQGPVYEQYF. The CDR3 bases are TGCGCCAGCAGCTTGCAGGGCCCCGTGTACGAGCAGTACTTC.

The CDR3 is CSVVTFAPYNEQFF. The CDR3 DNA follows: TGCAGCGTTGTGACCTTCGCCCCCTACAATGAGCAGTTCTTC. V usage is TRBV29-1 and J usage is TRBJ2-1; D ambiguous. CDR1 and CDR2 (germline): SQVTM, ANQGSEA. The CDR3 spans 14 residues. The germline V and J ends were trimmed by 4 bases and 2 bases, with 12 bases remaining between them.